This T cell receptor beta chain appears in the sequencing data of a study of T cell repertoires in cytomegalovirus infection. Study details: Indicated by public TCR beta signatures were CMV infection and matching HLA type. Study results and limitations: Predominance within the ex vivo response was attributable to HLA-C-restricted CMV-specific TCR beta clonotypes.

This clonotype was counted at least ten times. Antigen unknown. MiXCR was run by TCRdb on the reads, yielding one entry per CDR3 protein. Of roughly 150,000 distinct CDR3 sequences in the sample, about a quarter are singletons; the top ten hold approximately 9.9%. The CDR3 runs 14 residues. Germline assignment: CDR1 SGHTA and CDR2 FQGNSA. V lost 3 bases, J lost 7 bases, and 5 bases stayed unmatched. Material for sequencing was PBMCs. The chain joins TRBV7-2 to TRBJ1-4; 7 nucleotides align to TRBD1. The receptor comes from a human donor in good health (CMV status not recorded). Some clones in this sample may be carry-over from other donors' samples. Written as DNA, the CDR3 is TGTGCCAGCAGCTTCGGAGGGGGCGGTGAAAAACTGTTTTTT. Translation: CASSFGGGGEKLFF.